This TCR beta chain was identified during a study of early T cells in non-severe SARS-CoV-2 infection. A single record per CDR3 protein comes from TCRdb applying MiXCR to the 5' RACE reads. The sample carries approximately 40,000 distinct CDR3 sequences, roughly 10% recorded once. CDR1 GTSNPN and CDR2 SVGIG come from the germline V gene (reference sequence). The CDR3 consists of 11 residues. The germline V and J ends were trimmed by 2 bases and 12 bases, with 11 bases remaining between them. A few counts support this clonotype. The clonotype comes from an adult who was a healthcare worker with PCR-confirmed SARS-CoV-2 infection or an uninfected control (not recorded which). The chain employs TRBV30 and TRBJ2-1, with a weak D call TRBD2 (6 bases). The sample taken for sequencing was whole blood. For the CDR3, the DNA is TGTGCCTGGAGTCCGGGACTCCCGCAGTTCTTC. Amino acid sequence: CAWSPGLPQFF.